This passage covers 12 T cell receptor beta chains from one sample sequenced in a study of T-cell memory formation after mild COVID-19 (dated by TCRdb to about 2021). Receptors were amplified or captured by 5' RACE. Sequencing relied on an Illumina NovaSeq 6000. TCRdb handled the public reads itself, with Q25 trimming in fastp and clone calling in MiXCR, and kept productive beta chains. Rows with a matching CDR3 protein are joined into one entry that keeps the most common DNA and genes. This sample has under 50,000 distinct CDR3 sequences in its table, and about a tenth of those were observed once. Approximately 12% of the sample comes from the top ten. Specimen: PBMCs or a T cell subset sorted from them (not recorded which). These receptors were obtained from an adult woman who had mild COVID-19 (a few samples of this study predate the infection). The sample titles of this study are shuffled in the database, so cell type and time point are left out; the donor was told from shared clones.

This clonotype was seen only a few times. The chain carries TRBV9 and TRBJ1-2; TRBD1 aligns across 7 bases. Germline V CDR1 and CDR2: SGDLS, YYNGEE. The CDR3 is made up of 18 amino acids. J was trimmed by 2 bases and V by 5 bases; bases with no gene match: 18. The CDR3 bases are TGTGCCAGCAGTGACCGGGTTACAGGGGAAGGTCCAAACTATGGCTACACCTTC. It encodes CASSDRVTGEGPNYGYTF.

There are many counts of this clonotype. The CDR3 DNA is TGTGCCAGCAGCCCGACCCCGAGCTCCTACAATGAGCAGTTCTTC. Protein product: CASSPTPSSYNEQFF. The V gene is TRBV9, the J gene TRBJ2-1; D ambiguous. Germline lookup yields CDR1 SGDLS and CDR2 YYNGEE. V dropped 4 bases and J dropped 0 bases, with 11 bases sitting between them. There are 15 residues in the CDR3.

In this sample, this clonotype turned up many times. This chain links TRBV29-1 with TRBJ1-5, with 7 bases fitting TRBD1. This CDR3 is built from 13 residues. J lost 3 bases, V lost 4 bases, and 3 bases had no gene match. Germline-derived CDR1 and CDR2 are SQVTM and ANQGSEA. CDR3 protein: CSVGQGTNQPQHF. The CDR3 DNA is TGCAGCGTTGGACAGGGAACCAATCAGCCCCAGCATTTT.

Comment on this clonotype: An end of the junction differs from the germline gene, which may be a read error. The chain uses TRBV20-1 and TRBJ2-7; TRBD2 matches 16 bases. The germline CDR1 and CDR2 sequences are DFQATT and SNEGSKA (reference sequence). CDR3 length: 17 amino acids. The CDR3 protein is CSAAGTSGGAESYKQYF. For the CDR3, the DNA is TGCAGTGCTGCCGGGACTAGCGGGGGGGCCGAGTCCTACAAGCAGTACTTC.

The table lists this clonotype with a few counts. V gene TRBV7-2 combines with J gene TRBJ2-3; D remains ambiguous. The V end was cut by 1 base, the J end by 2 bases, with 7 bases between. Germline V gives CDR1 SGHTA, CDR2 FQGNSA. This CDR3 region has 14 residues. The CDR3 nucleotides read TGTGCCAGCAGCTTAGATGGCTTCACAGATACGCAGTATTTT. Protein product: CASSLDGFTDTQYF.

The V gene is TRBV20-1, the J gene TRBJ1-2; the D is unclear. The CDR3 spans 17 residues. Germline loops: CDR1 DFQATT, CDR2 SNEGSKA (reference sequence). Trimming stripped 4 bases from V and 10 bases from J, with 31 bases between. The CDR3 sequence is CSAIGEQEKLLQIVYTF. As DNA, the CDR3 is TGCAGTGCTATCGGAGAACAAGAGAAACTTCTACAGATTGTCTACACCTTC.

The chain couples TRBV6-6 to TRBJ1-5; the D gene is possibly TRBD1 (5 bases). The germline V and J ends were trimmed by 4 bases and 5 bases, with 21 bases remaining between them. The CDR3 has 17 residues. From germline, CDR1 is MNHNY and CDR2 SVGAGI (reference sequence). The CDR3: CASSWDSTRGRDQPQHF. The DNA for the CDR3 is TGTGCCAGCAGTTGGGACTCGACTAGGGGCAGGGATCAGCCCCAGCATTTT.

This clonotype was observed many times. J is TRBJ2-1 and V is TRBV12-3 or TRBV12-4; weak D call: TRBD1 (5 bases). This CDR3 contains 14 residues. V lost 1 base and J lost 4, with 8 bases in between. CDR3 sequence reads: CASSLGRAYNEQFF. The CDR3 DNA is TGTGCCAGCAGTTTAGGCAGGGCATACAATGAGCAGTTCTTC.

This clonotype occurred a few times. This rearrangement joins TRBV5-1 to TRBJ2-7, with 8 bases that match TRBD2. This CDR3 has 16 amino acids. Germline V gives CDR1 SGHRS, CDR2 YFSETQ. The junction had 12 bases not matched to a gene; V was cut back by 0 bases and J by 7 bases. The chain's CDR3 is CASSLGSGGHSREQYF. CDR3 bases: TGCGCCAGCAGCTTGGGCAGCGGGGGACATTCAAGGGAGCAGTACTTC.

The chain carries TRBV11-3 and TRBJ2-1, with TRBD2 as a possible D gene (5 bases). Trimming left V 8 bases short and J 6 bases short, with 20 bases between. CDR1 and CDR2 (germline): SGHNT, YENEEA. The CDR3 is 15 residues long. The CDR3 loop reads CASSPGELGRNEQFF. CDR3 DNA: TGTGCCAGCTCCCCCGGGGAACTAGGGCGCAATGAGCAGTTCTTC.

The CDR3 sequence: CASSRKGQGATEAFF. CDR3 coding DNA: TGTGCCAGCAGTCGCAAGGGACAGGGGGCCACTGAAGCTTTCTTT. The gene calls are TRBV27 and TRBJ1-1; 12 bases line up with TRBD1. V lost 5 bases and J lost 4; bases outside the gene matches: 5. This CDR3 is built from 15 residues. The V gene's germline CDR1 is MNHEY and CDR2 SMNVEV (reference sequence).

This clonotype was detected only a few times. This chain uses TRBV24-1 with TRBJ2-7; 8 bases are shared with TRBD1. J was trimmed by 6 bases and V by 4 bases; bases with no gene match: 4. CDR1 is KGHDR and CDR2 is SFDVKD in the germline V gene. The CDR3 totals 13 residues. The CDR3 DNA reads TGTGCCACCAGTGACCGACAGGGGAGCGAGCAGTACTTC. Its protein is CATSDRQGSEQYF.